Sequencing of this T cell receptor beta chain was carried out in a study of immune evolution from preneoplasia to lung adenocarcinoma. Study-level results: From normal lung to invasive adenocarcinoma, top clone frequencies appeared to decrease.

After removal of 2 bases from V and 5 bases from J, the junction contained 7 bases not matched to a gene. The germline CDR1 and CDR2 sequences are SGHRS and YFSETQ. This CDR3 contains 16 residues. Turning to this clone: The target antigen is unknown.

Repertoires were generated with immunoSEQ multiplex PCR, while TCRdb's copy carries only in-frame clones and drops some. The repertoire holds roughly 2,800 clones, with about 85% as singletons. Sequencing was done on a sample of FFPE adjacent normal lung tissue. The V and J genes are TRBV5-1 and TRBJ2-5, with 12 nucleotides matching TRBD2. This TCR came from a person between 65 and 80 years old with lung adenocarcinoma. CDR3 DNA sequence: TGCGCCAGCAGCTTTTCGACTAGCGGGGGAAAGGAGACCCAGTACTTC. This encodes CASSFSTSGGKETQYF. Complete variable domain (other parts from reference TRBV5-1 and TRBJ2-5): KAGVTQTPRYLIKTRGQQVTLSCSPISGHRSVSWYQQTPGQGLQFLFEYFSETQRNKGNFPGRFSGRQFSNSRSEMNVSTLELGDSALYLCASSFSTSGGKETQYFGPGTRLLVL.